These T cell receptor beta chains were read from a single sample in a study of blood T cells in healthy people across ages. A single record per CDR3 protein comes from TCRdb applying MiXCR to the 5' RACE reads. The sample records roughly 730,000 distinct CDR3 sequences, around three fifths being singletons. The sequencing sample was made of blood. The receptors here all came from a man in his forties in good health. Each CDR3 is given with its conserved first and last residue. The order of the fields is J gene, clone size, V gene, D gene, CDR3 DNA, CDR3 protein. A D gene is named only where the DNA matches it firmly. Not all rows give a size; the values are once, few, many and, for expanded clones, a class.

J: TRBJ2-7
size: few
V: TRBV7-3
D: NA
DNA: TGTGCCAGCAGCCCCGAGACAGGCCCCTACGAGCAGTACTTC
CDR3: CASSPETGPYEQYF

J: TRBJ1-6
size: few
V: TRBV5-1
D: NA
DNA: TGCGCCAGCAGCGTGGACAATGACTCACCCCTCCACTTT
CDR3: CASSVDNDSPLHF

J: TRBJ2-7
size: NA
V: TRBV4-3
D: NA
DNA: TGCGCCAGCAGCCAAGTTCATCTGCCGAACGAGCAGTACTTC
CDR3: CASSQVHLPNEQYF

J: TRBJ2-5
size: NA
V: TRBV3-1
D: NA
DNA: TGTGCCAGCAGCCGAGGGGGGGCCCTAGAGACCCAGTACTTC
CDR3: CASSRGGALETQYF

J: TRBJ2-7
size: few
V: TRBV10-3
D: TRBD1
DNA: TGTGCCATCAGCCGAGCGGGACAGGGTTCCTACGAGCAGTACTTC
CDR3: CAISRAGQGSYEQYF

J: TRBJ1-2
size: few
V: TRBV7-9
D: TRBD1
DNA: TGTGCCAGCAGCCCTCGGACAGGACGCGCTAACTATGGCTACACCTTC
CDR3: CASSPRTGRANYGYTF

J: TRBJ2-4
size: NA
V: TRBV10-3
D: NA
DNA: TGTGCCATCATGGAGGAGAGCAAAAACATTCAGTACTTC
CDR3: CAIMEESKNIQYF

J: TRBJ2-3
size: NA
V: TRBV7-2
D: TRBD2
DNA: TGTGCCTCAAAGCTTATGATTAGCGGGGGGGCGGGAGATACGCAGTATTTT
CDR3: CASKLMISGGAGDTQYF

J: TRBJ1-5
size: NA
V: TRBV6-1
D: TRBD1
DNA: TGTGCCAGCGGAGACAGGGCTGTATCTTCGCGGAGCAATCAGCCCCAGCATTTT
CDR3: CASGDRAVSSRSNQPQHF

J: TRBJ2-7
size: NA
V: TRBV7-2
D: NA
DNA: TGTGCCAGCAGCTTAGGAAAGGGGCACGAGCAGTACTTC
CDR3: CASSLGKGHEQYF

J: TRBJ2-7
size: once
V: TRBV5-1
D: NA
DNA: TGCGCCAGCCACGAGGGATACAATGAGCAGTACTTC
CDR3: CASHEGYNEQYF

J: TRBJ2-7
size: NA
V: TRBV5-8
D: TRBD1
DNA: TGTGCCAGCAGCTCCCGGGACAGGGTCGTTCTCGAGCAGTACTTC
CDR3: CASSSRDRVVLEQYF

J: TRBJ2-6
size: NA
V: TRBV7-6
D: TRBD1
DNA: TGTGCCAGCAGCTTAGATCAGGGGGCGAGAATATCTGGGGCCAACGTCCTGACTTTC
CDR3: CASSLDQGARISGANVLTF

J: TRBJ2-7
size: NA
V: TRBV3-1
D: NA
DNA: TGTGCCAGCAGCCACATGGGGGGAGCAAGGTACTACGAGCAGTACTTC
CDR3: CASSHMGGARYYEQYF

J: TRBJ2-3
size: NA
V: TRBV6-5
D: NA
DNA: TGTGCCAGCAGTTACTCGAGTCCTGGGAGCACAGATACGCAGTATTTT
CDR3: CASSYSSPGSTDTQYF

J: TRBJ1-5
size: NA
V: TRBV20-1
D: NA
DNA: TGCAGTGCTAGAGGAACGGGAAATAGCAATCAGCCCCAGCATTTT
CDR3: CSARGTGNSNQPQHF

J: TRBJ2-5
size: few
V: TRBV20-1
D: TRBD2
DNA: TGCAGTGCTGCCGATAGCGGGGTCGGTCGAGAGACCCAGTACTTC
CDR3: CSAADSGVGRETQYF

J: TRBJ2-7
size: few
V: TRBV4-3
D: TRBD2
DNA: TGCGCCAGCAGCCCTAAGACTAGCGGGAGTATTATGGGCGAGCAGTACTTC
CDR3: CASSPKTSGSIMGEQYF

J: TRBJ1-2
size: NA
V: TRBV10-3
D: TRBD1
DNA: TGTGCCATCACAGAGGACAGGGGTTATGGCTACACCTTC
CDR3: CAITEDRGYGYTF

J: TRBJ2-3
size: NA
V: TRBV12-3/TRBV12-4
D: NA
DNA: TGTGCCAGCAGTTCCGGGAAAGCCGGATTAGATACGCAGTATTTT
CDR3: CASSSGKAGLDTQYF

J: TRBJ2-7
size: NA
V: TRBV6-5
D: TRBD2
DNA: TGTGCCAGCAGTTACTCGGTAGCGGGAAAGCGCGAGCAGTACTTC
CDR3: CASSYSVAGKREQYF

J: TRBJ1-2
size: few
V: TRBV29-1
D: TRBD1
DNA: TGCAGCGCAACTAAGGGACAGGGGCATGGCTACACCTTC
CDR3: CSATKGQGHGYTF

J: TRBJ2-1
size: NA
V: TRBV4-3
D: TRBD2
DNA: TGCGCCAGCAGCCAATCCGGGCTAGCGGGAAGTCCGAGCTCCTACAATGAGCAGTTCTTC
CDR3: CASSQSGLAGSPSSYNEQFF

J: TRBJ2-1
size: few
V: TRBV9
D: NA
DNA: TGTGCCAGCAGCGTAGGGGCAGGGGGGAAGGTCAATGAGCAGTTCTTC
CDR3: CASSVGAGGKVNEQFF

J: TRBJ2-5
size: NA
V: TRBV5-1
D: NA
DNA: TGCGCCAGCAGCTTGACCGGGACCATGGGAGAGACCCAGTACTTC
CDR3: CASSLTGTMGETQYF

J: TRBJ2-3
size: few
V: TRBV20-1
D: NA
DNA: TGCAGTGCTAGTTCTGTGGGAGATACAGATACGCAGTATTTT
CDR3: CSASSVGDTDTQYF

J: TRBJ2-3
size: NA
V: TRBV4-2
D: NA
DNA: TGTGCCAGCAGCCAAGGGTCGGGCACGAGCGGCACAGATACGCAGTATTTT
CDR3: CASSQGSGTSGTDTQYF

J: TRBJ2-6
size: NA
V: TRBV20-1
D: NA
DNA: TGCAATAGGTTCGAGATAGCTGGGGCCAACGTCCTGACTTTC
CDR3: CNRFEIAGANVLTF

J: TRBJ2-7
size: NA
V: TRBV24-1
D: NA
DNA: TGTGCCACCAGTGATTTGGGGGTTGGGAATGAGCAGTACTTC
CDR3: CATSDLGVGNEQYF

J: TRBJ2-2
size: NA
V: TRBV27
D: TRBD2
DNA: TGTGCCAGCAGTCTGACTAGCGGGACGAACACCGGGGAGCTGTTTTTT
CDR3: CASSLTSGTNTGELFF

J: TRBJ2-5
size: few
V: TRBV5-1
D: NA
DNA: TGCGCCAGCAGCTTGAGCGGCTCTTCGCAAGAGACCCAGTACTTC
CDR3: CASSLSGSSQETQYF

J: TRBJ2-3
size: NA
V: TRBV4-3
D: NA
DNA: TGCGCCAGCAGCCAAGAAGTTCAGGCGGACCATAGCACAGATACGCAGTATTTT
CDR3: CASSQEVQADHSTDTQYF

J: TRBJ2-3
size: NA
V: TRBV28
D: TRBD2
DNA: TGTGCCAGCAGTCAAAGGACTAGCGGGGGAAGCACAGATACGCAGTATTTT
CDR3: CASSQRTSGGSTDTQYF

J: TRBJ2-5
size: many
V: TRBV15
D: TRBD2
DNA: TGTGCCACCAGCAGAGGGTCCGGGACGGGGGGAGAGACCCAGTACTTC
CDR3: CATSRGSGTGGETQYF

J: TRBJ1-2
size: NA
V: TRBV6-2/TRBV6-3
D: TRBD1
DNA: TGTGCCAGCAGATCCGGGACAGGGGACTATGGCTGCACCTTC
CDR3: CASRSGTGDYGCTF

J: TRBJ1-2
size: few
V: TRBV29-1
D: NA
DNA: TGCAGCGTTCCCGGACCCTCGGGCTACACCTTC
CDR3: CSVPGPSGYTF

J: TRBJ1-4
size: NA
V: TRBV19
D: NA
DNA: TGTGCCAGTAGACAACCCCGGGACGGCGCGAAGGCAACTAATGAAAAACTGTTTTTT
CDR3: CASRQPRDGAKATNEKLFF

J: TRBJ1-5
size: NA
V: TRBV28
D: NA
DNA: TGTGCCAGCAGTTTAAGAGGGATGACCAATCAGCCCCAGCATTTT
CDR3: CASSLRGMTNQPQHF

J: TRBJ2-5
size: NA
V: TRBV20-1
D: TRBD2
DNA: TGCAGTGCTAGCGGCGGGAGGGGGATAGAGACCCAGTACTTC
CDR3: CSASGGRGIETQYF

J: TRBJ2-1
size: NA
V: TRBV9
D: NA
DNA: TGTGCCAGCAGCGTAGACGTCGGGACGGCGCAACACAATGAGCAGTTCTTC
CDR3: CASSVDVGTAQHNEQFF

J: TRBJ2-7
size: few
V: TRBV21-1
D: NA
DNA: TGTGCCAGCAGCAAAAACCCGACTAGCAGTTCCTACGAGCAGTACTTC
CDR3: CASSKNPTSSSYEQYF

J: TRBJ2-7
size: NA
V: TRBV9
D: TRBD1
DNA: TGTGCCAGCAGCCCGAGCCGGGACAGGGTCTCCTACGAGCAGTACTTC
CDR3: CASSPSRDRVSYEQYF

J: TRBJ2-7
size: many
V: TRBV20-1
D: TRBD2
DNA: TGCAGTGCTAGAGATTTACTAGCGGGATACGAGCAGTACTTC
CDR3: CSARDLLAGYEQYF

J: TRBJ1-2
size: once
V: TRBV3-1
D: NA
DNA: TGTGCCAGCAGCCAAGTGTTCTATGGCTACACCTTC
CDR3: CASSQVFYGYTF

J: TRBJ2-3
size: NA
V: TRBV7-9
D: NA
DNA: TGTGCCAGCCGCGCCGGCAGGGGACTAATTACAGATACGCAGTATTTT
CDR3: CASRAGRGLITDTQYF